This T cell receptor (beta chain) is drawn from a study of CD8 T cells in Susac syndrome (dated by TCRdb to the late 2010s). With regard to the full study: Whether CD8+ T cell activation and differentiation in Susac syndrome was antigen driven was tested using repertoire sequencing. The clonality of the CD8+ T cell repertoire was compared across over 10 healthy donors, around 14 Susac syndrome patients and roughly 15 multiple sclerosis patients. On the study overall, not on this receptor specifically: The study acknowledged that relatively few individuals were included in the TCR sequencing and HLA analysis.

Peripheral blood CD8+ and CD4+ T cells from healthy donors, Susac syndrome patients and multiple sclerosis patients were profiled by high-throughput TCR beta sequencing. Treatment-naive patients with stable or active relapsing-remitting disease fulfilling revised McDonald criteria were used as multiple sclerosis controls. Bulk CD8+ and CD4+ T cells were purified magnetically by negative isolation, whereas CD8+ TEMRA cells were enriched by FACS. Blood was drawn into EDTA tubes, processed within 24 hours, and PBMCs were isolated by density gradient centrifugation. PBMCs destined for TCR sequencing were cryopreserved in liquid nitrogen and later thawed in a 37 °C water bath. The sorted or isolated CD4+, CD8+ and CD8+ TEMRA cells reached a purity of at least 90%. This clonotype was picked up one time. Which antigen it targets is not known. One base away there is no much larger clone; base qualities are not given. One read alone is a weak basis.

V is cut by 3 bases and J by 11 bases, and the space between the germline ends is 15 bases. Measured from the cysteine to the phenylalanine, the CDR3 is 13 residues long. Only the CDR3 portion is preserved as DNA: 39 bases, with reading frame beginning at the first base. Via the germline V gene, CDR1 is SGDLS and CDR2 YYNGEE. RNA was extracted using the RNeasy kit, and roughly 0.5 to 1 microgram was reverse transcribed with random hexamers. TCR beta CDR3 regions were amplified with the immunoSEQ multiplex PCR assay covering 54 Vbeta and 13 Jbeta segments. To correct PCR amplification bias, a synthetic template baseline was used for both primer optimization and computational correction. As for how the authors treated the data: Reads were annotated to V, D and J genes according to IMGT and were analyzed with immunoSEQ Analyzer, with only productive sequences retained. Clonality was computed as one minus Shannon entropy normalized by log2 of the number of productive unique sequences. Public and private clones were assessed among the 100 most prevalent clones of each patient and control. Clones were defined as Susac-specific when absent from the healthy and MS cohorts, from roughly 1,000 published viral clones and from other ImmuneACCESS disease sequences. The public reads were quality trimmed at Q25 with fastp and then assembled into clones with MiXCR by TCRdb, keeping productive beta chains. Every CDR3 protein is listed once, alongside the most common genes and DNA of its rows. The V and J calls reflect TCRdb's pipeline rather than the authors' work. This sample lists under 150,000 distinct CDR3 sequences; under 95% were detected once. About 0.23% of the sample goes to the ten largest clones.

The sequence is built from TRBV9 and TRBJ2-1, with no reliable assignment of the D segment. Sequencing used CD8+ T cells from PBMCs. This TCR came from a human donor with multiple sclerosis. This receptor has the CDR3 CASSETPGVQQFF. The DNA sequence follows: TGTGCCAGCAGCGAGACCCCAGGCGTCCAGCAGTTCTTC.